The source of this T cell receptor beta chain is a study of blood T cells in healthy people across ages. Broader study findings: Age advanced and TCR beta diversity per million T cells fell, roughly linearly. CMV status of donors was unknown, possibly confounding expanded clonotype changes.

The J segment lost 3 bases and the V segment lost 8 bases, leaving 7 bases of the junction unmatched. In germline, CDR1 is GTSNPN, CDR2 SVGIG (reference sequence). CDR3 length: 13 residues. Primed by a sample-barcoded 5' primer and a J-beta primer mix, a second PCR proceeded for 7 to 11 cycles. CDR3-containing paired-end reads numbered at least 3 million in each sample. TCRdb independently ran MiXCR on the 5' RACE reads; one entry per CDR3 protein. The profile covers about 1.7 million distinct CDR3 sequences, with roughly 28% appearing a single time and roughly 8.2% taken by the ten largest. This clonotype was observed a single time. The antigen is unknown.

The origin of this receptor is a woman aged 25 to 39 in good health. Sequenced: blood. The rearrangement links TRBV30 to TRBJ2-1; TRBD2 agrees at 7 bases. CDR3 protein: CARSSGVYNEQFF. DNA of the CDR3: TGTGCCCGAAGCAGCGGGGTCTACAATGAGCAGTTCTTC.